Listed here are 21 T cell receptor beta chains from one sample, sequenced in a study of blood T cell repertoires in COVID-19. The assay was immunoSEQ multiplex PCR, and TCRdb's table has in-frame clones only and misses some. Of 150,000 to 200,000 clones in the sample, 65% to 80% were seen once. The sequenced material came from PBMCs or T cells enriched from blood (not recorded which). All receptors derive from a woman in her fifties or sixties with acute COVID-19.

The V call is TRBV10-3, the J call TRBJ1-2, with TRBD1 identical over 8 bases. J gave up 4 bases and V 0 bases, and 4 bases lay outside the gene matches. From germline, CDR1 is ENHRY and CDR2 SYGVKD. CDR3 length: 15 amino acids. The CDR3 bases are TGTGCCATCAGTGAGTCGCCAGGGGGCACCTATGGCTACACCTTC. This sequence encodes CAISESPGGTYGYTF.

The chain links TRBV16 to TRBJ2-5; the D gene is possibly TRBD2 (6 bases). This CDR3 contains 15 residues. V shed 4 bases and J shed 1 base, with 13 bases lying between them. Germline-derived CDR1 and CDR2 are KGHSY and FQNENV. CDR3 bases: TGTGCCAGCAGCCGCTCGGGGGTGTTCCAAGAGACCCAGTACTTC. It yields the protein CASSRSGVFQETQYF.

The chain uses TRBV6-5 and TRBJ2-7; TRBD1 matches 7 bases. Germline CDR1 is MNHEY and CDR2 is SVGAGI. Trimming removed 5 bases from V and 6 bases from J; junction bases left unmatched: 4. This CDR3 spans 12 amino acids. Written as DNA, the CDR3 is TGTGCCAGCAGTCAGGCAGGGGGCGAGCAGTACGTC. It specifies CASSQAGGEQYV.

Here the CDR3 reads CASRVDSNYGYTF. The CDR3 DNA is TGCGCCAGCAGAGTGGACAGTAACTATGGCTACACCTTC. The V gene is TRBV5-1, the J gene TRBJ1-2; D might be TRBD1 (6 bases). The CDR3 sequence is 13 residues long. V lost 5 bases, J lost 1 base, and 9 bases lay in between. Germline CDR1 SGHRS, CDR2 YFSETQ.

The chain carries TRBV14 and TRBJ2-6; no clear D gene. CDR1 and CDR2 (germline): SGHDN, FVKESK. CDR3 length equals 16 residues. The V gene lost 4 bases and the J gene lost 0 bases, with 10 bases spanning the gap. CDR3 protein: CASSRLGSSGANVLTF. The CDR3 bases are TGTGCCAGCAGCCGCCTAGGTAGCTCTGGGGCCAACGTCCTGACTTTC.

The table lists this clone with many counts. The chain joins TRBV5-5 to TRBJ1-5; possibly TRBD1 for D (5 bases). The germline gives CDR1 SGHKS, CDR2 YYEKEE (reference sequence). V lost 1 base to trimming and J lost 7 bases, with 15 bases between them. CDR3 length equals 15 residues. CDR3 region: CASSLIPGGEQPQHF. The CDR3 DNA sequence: TGTGCCAGCAGCTTGATCCCGGGAGGGGAACAGCCCCAGCATTTT.

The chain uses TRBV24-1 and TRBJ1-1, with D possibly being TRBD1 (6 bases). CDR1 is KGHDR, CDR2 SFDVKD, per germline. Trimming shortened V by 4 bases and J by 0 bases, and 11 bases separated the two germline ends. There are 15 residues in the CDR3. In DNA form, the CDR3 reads TGTGCCACCAGTGACTCAACAGGGCTGAACACTGAAGCTTTCTTT. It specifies CATSDSTGLNTEAFF.

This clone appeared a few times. CDR3 loop: CASSMRVTEAFF. In nucleotides, the CDR3 is TGTGCCAGTAGTATGAGAGTAACTGAAGCTTTCTTT. The V gene is TRBV19, the J gene TRBJ1-1; D call uncertain. Germline V gene sequence: CDR1 LNHDA, CDR2 SQIVND (reference sequence). Trimming removed 3 bases from V and 5 bases from J, with 7 bases in between. This CDR3 spans 12 amino acids.

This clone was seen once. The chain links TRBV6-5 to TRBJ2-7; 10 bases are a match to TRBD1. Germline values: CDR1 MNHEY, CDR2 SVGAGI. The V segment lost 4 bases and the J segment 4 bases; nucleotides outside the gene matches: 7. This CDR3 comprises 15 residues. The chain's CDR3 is CASSSGDRGGYEQYV. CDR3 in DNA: TGTGCCAGCAGTTCGGGGGACAGGGGAGGGTACGAGCAGTACGTC.

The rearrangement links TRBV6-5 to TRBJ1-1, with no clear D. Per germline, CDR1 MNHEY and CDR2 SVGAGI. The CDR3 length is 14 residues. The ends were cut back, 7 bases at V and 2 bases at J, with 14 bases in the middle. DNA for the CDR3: TGTGCCAGCACTGGGTCGTGGGCAAACACTGAAGCTTTCTTT. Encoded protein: CASTGSWANTEAFF.

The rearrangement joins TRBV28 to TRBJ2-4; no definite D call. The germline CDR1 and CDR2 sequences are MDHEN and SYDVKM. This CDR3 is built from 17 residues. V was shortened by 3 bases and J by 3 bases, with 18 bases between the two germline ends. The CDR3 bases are TGTGCCAGCAGTTTCCCCCCCCAGTCGTACAGCAAAAACATTCAGTACTTC. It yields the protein CASSFPPQSYSKNIQYF.

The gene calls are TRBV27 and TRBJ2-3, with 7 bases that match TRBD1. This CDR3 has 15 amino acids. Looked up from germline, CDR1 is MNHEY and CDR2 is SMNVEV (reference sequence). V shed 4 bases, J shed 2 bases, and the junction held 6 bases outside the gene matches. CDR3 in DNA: TGTGCCAGCAGTTCCGAGGGGGCCCACACAGATACGCAGTATTTT. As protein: CASSSEGAHTDTQYF.

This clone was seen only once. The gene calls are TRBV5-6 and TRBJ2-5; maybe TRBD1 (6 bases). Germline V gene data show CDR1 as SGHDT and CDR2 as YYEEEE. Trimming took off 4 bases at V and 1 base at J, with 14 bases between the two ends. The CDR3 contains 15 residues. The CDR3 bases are TGTGCCAGCAGCCCCGCGACAGGAGCCCAAGAGACCCAGTACTTC. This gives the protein CASSPATGAQETQYF.

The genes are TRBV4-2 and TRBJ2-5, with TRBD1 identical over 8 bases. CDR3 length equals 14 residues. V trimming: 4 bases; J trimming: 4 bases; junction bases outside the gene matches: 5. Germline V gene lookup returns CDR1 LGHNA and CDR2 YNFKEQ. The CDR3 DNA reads TGTGCCAGCAGCCCTCAGGGGGCCGGAGAGACCCAGTACTTC. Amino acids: CASSPQGAGETQYF.

The CDR3 bases are TGTGCCAGCAGCGCCCAGAACACTGAAGCTTTCTTT. Amino acid sequence: CASSAQNTEAFF. The rearrangement joins TRBV9 to TRBJ1-1, with D unclear. The germline V and J ends were trimmed by 3 bases and 1 base, with 4 bases remaining between them. CDR1 SGDLS and CDR2 YYNGEE come from the germline V gene. The CDR3 is made up of 12 amino acids.

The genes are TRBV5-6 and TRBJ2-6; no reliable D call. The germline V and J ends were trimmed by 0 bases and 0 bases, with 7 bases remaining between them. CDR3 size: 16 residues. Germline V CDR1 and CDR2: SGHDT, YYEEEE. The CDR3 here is CASSLDRDSGANVLTF. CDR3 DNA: TGTGCCAGCAGCTTGGACAGAGACTCTGGGGCCAACGTCCTGACTTTC. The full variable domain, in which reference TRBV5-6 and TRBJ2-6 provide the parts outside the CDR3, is DAGVTQSPTHLIKTRGQQVTLRCSPKSGHDTVSWYQQALGQGPQFIFQYYEEEERQRGNFPDRFSGHQFPNYSSELNVNALLLGDSALYLCASSLDRDSGANVLTFGAGSRLTVL.

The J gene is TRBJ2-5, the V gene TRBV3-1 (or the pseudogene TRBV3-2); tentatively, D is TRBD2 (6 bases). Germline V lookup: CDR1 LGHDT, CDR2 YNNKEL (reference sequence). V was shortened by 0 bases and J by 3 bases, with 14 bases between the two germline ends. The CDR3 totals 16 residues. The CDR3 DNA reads TGTGCCAGCAGCCAAGAAGGGAGGCAGCCAGAAGAGACCCAGTACTTC. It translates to CASSQEGRQPEETQYF.

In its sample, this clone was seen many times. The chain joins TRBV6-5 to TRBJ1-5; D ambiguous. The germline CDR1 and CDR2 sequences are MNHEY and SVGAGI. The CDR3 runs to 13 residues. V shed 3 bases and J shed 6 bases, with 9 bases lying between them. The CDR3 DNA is TGTGCCAGCAGTTATAAGCGGGGTCAGCCCCAGCATTTT. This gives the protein CASSYKRGQPQHF.

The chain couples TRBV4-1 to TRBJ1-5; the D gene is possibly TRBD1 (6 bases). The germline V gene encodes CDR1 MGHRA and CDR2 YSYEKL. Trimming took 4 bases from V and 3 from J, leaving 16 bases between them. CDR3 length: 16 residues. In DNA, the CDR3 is TGCGCCAGCAGCCCGCATACGGGACAAATCAATCAGCCCCAGCATTTT. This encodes CASSPHTGQINQPQHF.

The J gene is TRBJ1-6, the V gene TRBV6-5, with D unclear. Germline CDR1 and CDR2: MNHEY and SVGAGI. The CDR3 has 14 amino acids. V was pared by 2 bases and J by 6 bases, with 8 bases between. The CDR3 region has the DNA TGTGCCAGCAGTTACGAAGCATCTAATTCACCCCTCCACTTT. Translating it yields CASSYEASNSPLHF.

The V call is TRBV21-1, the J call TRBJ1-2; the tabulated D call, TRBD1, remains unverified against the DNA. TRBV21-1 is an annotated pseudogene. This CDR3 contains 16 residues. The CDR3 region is CASSHRDREDSYGYTF. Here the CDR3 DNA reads TGTGCCAGCAGCCACCGGGACAGGGAGGATAGCTATGGCTACACCTTC.